This passage covers 17 T cell receptor beta chains from one sample sequenced in a study of patients and donors after allogeneic stem cell transplantation. One entry per CDR3 protein results from TCRdb running MiXCR on the RT-PCR reads. Among about 960,000 distinct CDR3 sequences, more than 15% were seen once, and the ten largest hold 5% to 6.5%. Sequencing was done on a sample of blood, either unsorted or a sorted T cell fraction (not recorded which). These receptors all stem from a human donor who was either an allogeneic HSCT recipient or a stem cell or donor lymphocyte infusion donor (not recorded which). It is not recorded whose cells these are; they may come from a transplant donor.

The chain uses TRBV12-3 or TRBV12-4 and TRBJ1-1, with TRBD1 identical over 8 bases. With 6 bases clipped from V and 3 bases from J, the junction kept 15 bases outside the gene matches. The CDR3 extends over 17 amino acids. The CDR3 spells CASRPAGQALSYTEAFF. The CDR3, as DNA: TGTGCCAGCAGACCAGCGGGACAGGCCCTTTCCTACACTGAAGCTTTCTTT.

The chain joins TRBV5-8 to TRBJ2-1; 11 nucleotides align to TRBD2. Germline trimming cut 0 bases from V and 5 bases from J; bases unmatched to any gene: 7. Germline assignment: CDR1 SGHTS and CDR2 YDEGEE. This CDR3 has 17 amino acids. In nucleotides, the CDR3 is TGTGCCAGCAGCTTGGCCCGGCTAGCGGGGGGAAACAATGAGCAGTTCTTC. Amino acids: CASSLARLAGGNNEQFF.

The chain joins TRBV12-3 or TRBV12-4 to TRBJ2-7, with 12 bases fitting TRBD2. J was trimmed by 3 bases and V by 2 bases; bases with no gene match: 5. The length of the CDR3 is 16 residues. CDR3 bases: TGTGCCAGCAGTTTACGGACTAGCGGGGCACTCTACGAGCAGTACTTC. It specifies CASSLRTSGALYEQYF.

This clonotype has a handful of counts. CDR3 protein: CASSLGGTDGKLFF. The CDR3, as DNA: TGTGCCAGCAGTTTAGGTGGGACAGACGGAAAACTGTTTTTT. The J gene is TRBJ1-4, the V gene TRBV27; TRBD1 matches at 7 bases. Germline V gene sequence: CDR1 MNHEY, CDR2 SMNVEV (reference sequence). J was trimmed by 10 bases and V by 2 bases; bases with no gene match: 7. The CDR3 is 14 residues long. Complete variable domain (other parts from reference TRBV27 and TRBJ1-4): EAQVTQNPRYLITVTGKKLTVTCSQNMNHEYMSWYRQDPGLGLRQIYYSMNVEVTDKGDVPEGYKVSRKEKRNFPLILESPSPNQTSLYFCASSLGGTDGKLFFGSGTQLSVL.

The rearrangement joins TRBV24-1 to TRBJ2-1; 8 bases are shared with TRBD1. Germline V gives CDR1 KGHDR, CDR2 SFDVKD. J lost 4 bases, V lost 4 bases, and 11 bases had no gene match. This CDR3 region has 17 residues. The DNA of the CDR3 is TGTGCCACCAGTGACCCGTCAGGGGGCCGAGGGTACAATGAGCAGTTCTTC. Protein: CATSDPSGGRGYNEQFF.

The rearrangement joins TRBV12-3 or TRBV12-4 to TRBJ2-3; 10 bases are a match to TRBD2. This CDR3 comprises 16 residues. V shed 6 bases, J shed 2 bases, and the junction held 8 bases outside the gene matches. CDR3 bases: TGTGCCAGCAGACGTTCTACTAGCGGGATCACAGATACGCAGTATTTT. It encodes CASRRSTSGITDTQYF.

This clonotype has only a few counts. The chain uses TRBV29-1 and TRBJ1-1; tentatively, D is TRBD1 (5 bases). Germline loops: CDR1 SQVTM, CDR2 ANQGSEA. Deletions cut 2 bases from V and 8 bases from J, with 15 bases between. The CDR3 totals 13 residues. This CDR3 reads CSVERGEMTEAFF. The CDR3 coding sequence is TGCAGCGTTGAACGAGGGGAGATGACAGAAGCTTTCTTT. The variable domain in full, with the rest retrieved from reference TRBV29-1 and TRBJ1-1, is SAVISQKPSRDICQRGTSLTIQCQVDSQVTMMFWYRQQPGQSLTLIATANQGSEATYESGFVIDKFPISRPNLTFSTLTVSNMSPEDSSIYLCSVERGEMTEAFFGQGTRLTVV.

This clonotype was seen only a few times. This chain links TRBV5-1 with TRBJ1-3; D gene ambiguous. Trimming stripped 4 bases from V and 5 bases from J, with 13 bases between. Germline CDR1 SGHRS, CDR2 YFSETQ. This CDR3 region has 14 residues. The CDR3 nucleotides read TGCGCCAGCAGCGAAGGACTCAGGCGAAACACCATATATTTT. Translating gives CASSEGLRRNTIYF.

Many counts were recorded for this clonotype. The chain carries TRBV29-1 and TRBJ1-2; D is undetermined. Between the trimmed V and J ends, which lost 4 bases and 1 base, there was a span of 13 bases. Germline values: CDR1 SQVTM, CDR2 ANQGSEA. This CDR3 spans 14 amino acids. The CDR3 region is CSVVGPRDNYGYTF. CDR3 nucleotides: TGCAGCGTTGTTGGGCCTCGAGATAACTATGGCTACACCTTC.

J is TRBJ2-1 and V is TRBV20-1; D is perhaps TRBD2 (5 bases). Trimming took 1 base from V and 5 from J, leaving 15 bases between them. The germline CDR1 and CDR2 sequences are DFQATT and SNEGSKA (reference sequence). This CDR3 region has 15 residues. CDR3 sequence (DNA): TGCAGTGCTAGAGGTTTGTCTAGCCCAGACAATGAGCAGTTCTTC. Translating it yields CSARGLSSPDNEQFF.

This chain joins TRBV15 and TRBJ2-3; D gene uncertain. The germline V gene encodes CDR1 LNHNV and CDR2 YYDKDF (reference sequence). Trimming stripped 2 bases from V and 0 bases from J, with 9 bases between. The CDR3 contains 15 residues. CDR3 coding DNA: TGTGCCACCAGCAGACAGGCTACTAGCACAGATACGCAGTATTTT. This gives the protein CATSRQATSTDTQYF. The variable domain in full, with the rest retrieved from reference TRBV15 and TRBJ2-3, is DAMVIQNPRYQVTQFGKPVTLSCSQTLNHNVMYWYQQKSSQAPKLLFHYYDKDFNNEADTPDNFQSRRPNTSFCFLDIRSPGLGDTAMYLCATSRQATSTDTQYFGPGTRLTVL.

The CDR3 protein is CASSQTRASTDTQYF. The CDR3 DNA follows: TGTGCCAGCAGTCAGACTAGGGCTAGCACAGATACGCAGTATTTT. V is TRBV3-1 and J is TRBJ2-3; tentatively, D is TRBD2 (6 bases). The germline V gene has CDR1 LGHDT and CDR2 YNNKEL (reference sequence). This CDR3 region has 15 residues. The V end was cut by 6 bases, the J end by 0 bases, with 13 bases between.

The rearrangement links TRBV5-6 to TRBJ2-1; 8 nucleotides align to TRBD2. Germline V lookup: CDR1 SGHDT, CDR2 YYEEEE. The junction had 3 bases not matched to a gene; V was cut back by 2 bases and J by 5 bases. The CDR3 loop spans 14 amino acids. The DNA of the CDR3 is TGTGCCAGCAGCTTTACCGGGGGGGACAATGAGCAGTTCTTC. Its translation is CASSFTGGDNEQFF.

The chain has TRBV12-3 or TRBV12-4 and TRBJ1-3, with TRBD1 matching over 7 bases. V dropped 5 bases and J dropped 2; count of bases not matched to a gene: 9. This CDR3 contains 16 residues. CDR3: CASSPIGQAPGNTIYF. CDR3 coding DNA: TGTGCCAGCAGTCCGATAGGACAGGCCCCTGGAAACACCATATATTTT.

The V and J genes are TRBV7-9 and TRBJ1-3; a possible D gene is TRBD1 (5 bases). CDR3 length equals 17 residues. Germline CDR1 and CDR2: SEHNR and FQNEAQ (reference sequence). The ends were cut back, 1 base at V and 0 bases at J, with 13 bases in the middle. The chain's CDR3 is CASSLVPIGDSGNTIYF. Here the CDR3 DNA reads TGTGCCAGCAGCTTAGTTCCTATAGGGGACTCTGGAAACACCATATATTTT.

The chain joins TRBV30 to TRBJ1-5; 9 bases fit TRBD1. The germline V gene encodes CDR1 GTSNPN and CDR2 SVGIG (reference sequence). The J segment lost 6 bases and the V segment lost 4 bases, leaving 4 bases of the junction unmatched. The CDR3 loop spans 13 amino acids. The CDR3 coding sequence is TGTGCCTGGACGGGACAGGGAGGTCAGCCCCAGCATTTT. Protein sequence: CAWTGQGGQPQHF.

This clonotype occurred many times. The V gene is TRBV10-3, the J gene TRBJ2-7; no firm D call. In germline, CDR1 is ENHRY, CDR2 SYGVKD. V was clipped by 2 bases and J by 3 bases, with 11 bases between them. The length of the CDR3 is 14 residues. The CDR3 is CAISEVGLGYEQYF. The CDR3 DNA reads as TGTGCCATCAGTGAGGTAGGGTTGGGCTACGAGCAGTACTTC.